The 7 T cell receptor beta chains below come from one sample, sequenced in a study of T-cell reconstitution after alpha-beta-depleted transplantation in children. Using unique molecular identifiers, the investigators prepared the TCRbeta library. TCRdb reprocessed the PCR reads via MiXCR and lists one record per CDR3 protein. This table has some 530,000 distinct CDR3 sequences, about 12% appearing once. The source was PBMCs from the stem cell graft donor, collected from the stem cell graft. The receptors were gathered from a human donor who donated a stem cell graft to a child with combined immunodeficiency.

V is TRBV6-4 and J is TRBJ2-1; 9 bases match TRBD1. Germline trimming cut 0 bases from V and 5 bases from J; bases unmatched to any gene: 5. Germline values: CDR1 MRHNA, CDR2 SNTAGT. This CDR3 region has 16 residues. CDR3 amino acids: CASSDSKGQGNNEQFF. In DNA form, the CDR3 reads TGTGCCAGCAGTGACTCGAAGGGACAGGGTAACAATGAGCAGTTCTTC.

The chain recombines TRBV20-1 with TRBJ1-5; weak D call: TRBD1 (6 bases). The CDR3 is 16 amino acids. The ends were cut back, 6 bases at V and 0 bases at J, with 18 bases in the middle. Germline CDR1 is DFQATT and CDR2 is SNEGSKA (reference sequence). CDR3 bases: TGCAGTGCCGGGGGCAGGTGGGAGGTTAGCAATCAGCCCCAGCATTTT. Protein sequence: CSAGGRWEVSNQPQHF.

The table lists this clonotype with a few counts. The rearrangement uses TRBV10-3 and TRBJ1-5; no definite D call. The germline gives CDR1 ENHRY, CDR2 SYGVKD. This CDR3 is built from 14 residues. The ends were cut back, 6 bases at V and 10 bases at J, with 19 bases in the middle. Here the CDR3 reads CAISQSMGNNPQHF. CDR3 bases: TGTGCCATCAGCCAATCAATGGGAAACAATCCCCAGCATTTT.

A few counts support this clonotype. The V gene is TRBV19, the J gene TRBJ2-5; 7 positions match TRBD1. Germline values: CDR1 LNHDA, CDR2 SQIVND (reference sequence). J was trimmed by 4 bases and V by 8 bases; bases with no gene match: 7. The CDR3 runs 13 residues. In DNA form, the CDR3 reads TGTGCCAGTGGAACAGGGGTGGGAGAGACCCAGTACTTC. As protein: CASGTGVGETQYF.

This clonotype was observed at least ten times. This sequence joins TRBV7-2 and TRBJ2-1; possible D gene TRBD1, 5 bases. Trimming cost V 2 bases and J 7 bases, with 15 bases left between them. Per the germline V gene, CDR1 is SGHTA and CDR2 is FQGNSA. There are 15 residues in the CDR3. The CDR3 DNA sequence: TGTGCCAGCAGCTTACATCCCAGGGCCGATAATGAGCAGTTCTTC. It yields the protein CASSLHPRADNEQFF.

The CDR3 nucleotides are TGCAGCGGCAACCGCGGGACAGGGAGTACGCAGTATTTT. It specifies CSGNRGTGSTQYF. The chain joins TRBV29-1 to TRBJ2-3; 9 nucleotides agree with TRBD1. With V trimmed by 7 bases and J by 8 bases, 10 bases remained unmatched. Per the germline V gene, CDR1 is SQVTM and CDR2 is ANQGSEA. CDR3 length equals 13 residues.

This clonotype has just a few counts. The chain carries TRBV18 and TRBJ2-7; D not certain. The germline CDR1 and CDR2 sequences are KGHSH and LQKENI. CDR3 length: 13 residues. V was shortened by 0 bases and J by 5 bases, with 8 bases between the two germline ends. The CDR3 DNA sequence: TGTGCCAGCTCACCACCAGGGTTAGACGAGCAGTACTTC. Amino acid sequence: CASSPPGLDEQYF.